This TCR beta chain was captured in a study of T-cell reconstitution after alpha-beta-depleted transplantation in children. A TCRbeta library incorporating unique molecular identifiers was prepared. TCRdb called the PCR reads again in MiXCR, with one record for every CDR3 protein. The sample contains hundreds of thousands of distinct CDR3 sequences, about an eighth of which appear only once. This clonotype was seen a few times. V was pared by 0 bases and J by 10 bases, with 7 bases between. The length of the CDR3 is 13 residues. Germline loops: CDR1 MNHNY, CDR2 SVGAGI (reference sequence). The specimen comprised PBMCs, mostly from graft donor cells, sampled 360 days after TCRalphabeta/CD19-depleted stem cell transplant. This rearrangement joins TRBV6-6 to TRBJ1-6, with D possibly TRBD1 on 5 matching bases. This sequence was found in a male patient younger than 18 who had a stem cell transplant for acute myeloid leukemia, so the T cells may come from the graft donor. The CDR3 DNA sequence: TGTGCCAGCAGTTACTCGGGGGAGTCACCCCTCCACTTT. Amino acids: CASSYSGESPLHF.